This paragraph covers one TCR beta chain sequence. Trimming left V 0 bases short and J 4 bases short, with 12 bases between. CDR3 length: 15 amino acids. The V gene's germline CDR1 is MGHRA and CDR2 YSYEKL. This record comes from a study of T cell changes during pregnancy in multiple sclerosis. TCRdb keeps only in-frame clones here, not all; method: immunoSEQ multiplex PCR. The sample consists of about 28,000 clones, 85% to 95% of them appearing once. This chain connects TRBV4-1 to TRBJ1-1; D ambiguous. This receptor was obtained from a female donor with multiple sclerosis, enrolled in a pregnancy study. Sequencing was performed on CD8+ T cells from peripheral blood mononuclear cells, taken before pregnancy. CDR3 amino acids: CASSQERAAGTEAFF. For the CDR3, the DNA is TGCGCCAGCAGCCAAGAGCGAGCCGCCGGCACTGAAGCTTTCTTT.